This TCR beta chain was identified during a study of neoadjuvant anti-PD-1 for oral cavity cancer. Time point described: after neoadjuvant nivolumab, at surgical resection. In this sample, this clone turned up many times. Trimming at V came to 5 bases and at J to 6 bases, leaving 10 bases not matched to a gene. Germline loops: CDR1 MNHEY, CDR2 SVGAGI. The CDR3 sequence is 15 residues long. Survey sequencing of tumors mostly used 4 to 5 ug DNA, two replicates. The data were produced by immunoSEQ multiplex PCR, yet TCRdb's version contains in-frame clones alone and is incomplete. This table holds around 15,000 clones, roughly 41% found once.

The chain links TRBV6-5 to TRBJ1-2; 9 bases fit TRBD1. The sample consisted of tumor tissue, taken after nivolumab (anti-PD-1) treatment. The sequence came from a person aged 40 to 85 with oral cavity squamous cell carcinoma. The CDR3 DNA follows: TGTGCCAGCAGTACCTTTCTACAGGGGGCGCATGGCTACACCTTC. It translates to CASSTFLQGAHGYTF.